The following is a T cell receptor beta chain sequence with its context. The data were taken from a study of Graves' ophthalmopathy and Graves' hyperthyroidism. Amplification targeted the TCR beta CDR3 regions, with RNA transcripts as the source material. An initial RT-PCR round employing HTBI primers preceded a second-round multiplex PCR. TCRdb redid the calling of the multiplex PCR reads with MiXCR, one entry per CDR3 protein. The sample yields some 390,000 distinct CDR3 sequences, around 20% seen once. Exclusion covered patients with other autoimmune diseases or uncontrolled infections (as well as pregnancy or lactation). CDR1 and CDR2 from the germline V gene are DFQATT and SNEGSKA (reference sequence). V was shortened by 6 bases and J by 1 base, with 10 bases between the two germline ends. The CDR3 covers 13 residues.

The gene calls are TRBV20-1 and TRBJ1-5; D is unclear. This sequence originates from a young woman with Graves' ophthalmopathy. The sequenced material came from peripheral blood. The CDR3 coding sequence is TGCAGTGCCCTCCCCGACAGCAATCAGCCCCAGCATTTT. Its translation: CSALPDSNQPQHF.